The 31 T cell receptor beta chains below all came from one sample that was sequenced in a study of blood T cell repertoires in COVID-19. Profiling relied on immunoSEQ multiplex PCR, and the TCRdb table lists in-frame clones only, not all of them. The data contain about 300,000 clones, 70% to 90% of them singletons. The source material was PBMCs or T cells enriched from blood (not recorded which). The receptors stem from a man aged 30 to 45 who had recovered from COVID-19.

The chain combines TRBV2 with TRBJ2-5; perhaps TRBD1 as D (5 bases). The V end was cut by 1 base, the J end by 0 bases, with 9 bases between. Germline V gene data show CDR1 as SNHLY and CDR2 as FYNNEI. The CDR3 runs to 15 residues. CDR3 coding DNA: TGTGCCAGCAGTGAAGTCGACAGAAACCAAGAGACCCAGTACTTC. It translates to CASSEVDRNQETQYF.

The J gene is TRBJ2-5, the V gene TRBV24-1; D is possibly TRBD1 (7 bases). The CDR3 has 13 amino acids. The germline gives CDR1 KGHDR, CDR2 SFDVKD. V lost 10 bases and J 1 base, leaving 12 bases between the germline ends. The CDR3 protein is CATGGTAQETQYF. DNA of the CDR3: TGTGCCACTGGCGGGACAGCCCAAGAGACCCAGTACTTC.

The rearrangement joins TRBV6-5 to TRBJ2-1; D ambiguous. CDR3 length: 15 residues. The germline gives CDR1 MNHEY, CDR2 SVGAGI. Trimming pared 1 base from V and 5 bases from J, leaving 12 bases between. The CDR3 nucleotides are TGTGCCAGCAGTTACTATTGGGCTGGAAACAATGAGCAGTTCTTC. This sequence encodes CASSYYWAGNNEQFF.

V usage is TRBV15 and J usage is TRBJ1-5, with 7 bases identical to TRBD1. CDR3 size: 15 residues. CDR1 and CDR2 (germline): LNHNV, YYDKDF (reference sequence). The V gene end was trimmed by 3 bases and the J gene end by 1 base; junction bases not matched to a gene: 3. CDR3 in amino acids: CATSRGQSSNQPQHF. The DNA of the CDR3 is TGTGCCACCAGCAGGGGACAGTCAAGCAATCAGCCCCAGCATTTT.

V usage is TRBV9 and J usage is TRBJ1-2; D possibly corresponds to TRBD1 (6 bases). This CDR3 contains 16 residues. Germline V CDR1 and CDR2: SGDLS, YYNGEE. The V and J ends lost 4 bases and 0 bases respectively, with 16 bases between them. CDR3 amino acids: CASSPQDRLANYGYTF. The CDR3 nucleotides are TGTGCCAGCAGCCCTCAAGACAGGTTAGCTAACTATGGCTACACCTTC.

This chain connects TRBV7-9 to TRBJ1-3, with D possibly matching TRBD1 (6 bases). CDR1 SEHNR and CDR2 FQNEAQ come from the germline V gene (reference sequence). V was cut by 5 bases and J by 2 bases, with 10 bases left in between. This CDR3 comprises 14 residues. Here the CDR3 DNA reads TGTGCCAGCAGCCCCCGACAGGCTGGAAACACCATATATTTT. Its protein is CASSPRQAGNTIYF.

The chain has TRBV5-1 and TRBJ1-1; D is possibly TRBD1 (5 bases). This CDR3 is 16 amino acids long. The V gene's germline CDR1 is SGHRS and CDR2 YFSETQ. With 4 bases removed from V and 0 bases from J, the gap between germline ends came to 16 bases. The DNA of the CDR3 is TGCGCCAGCAGCCCGGCGGGGGGGAAATTGAACACTGAAGCTTTCTTT. Its translation: CASSPAGGKLNTEAFF. Looking up the rest from reference TRBV5-1 and TRBJ1-1 gives the full variable domain: KAGVTQTPRYLIKTRGQQVTLSCSPISGHRSVSWYQQTPGQGLQFLFEYFSETQRNKGNFPGRFSGRQFSNSRSEMNVSTLELGDSALYLCASSPAGGKLNTEAFFGQGTRLTVV.

This clone occurred a few times. The CDR3 reads CASSLQDILGQPQHF. The CDR3 region has the DNA TGTGCCAGCAGCTTACAGGACATATTGGGTCAGCCCCAGCATTTT. The chain is built from TRBV7-6 and TRBJ1-5; D perhaps matches TRBD1 (5 bases). The ends were cut back, 2 bases at V and 6 bases at J, with 14 bases in the middle. Germline V gene lookup returns CDR1 SGHVS and CDR2 FNYEAQ. The CDR3 spans 15 residues.

V usage is TRBV11-3 and J usage is TRBJ2-1; 8 nucleotides line up with TRBD1. With V trimmed by 4 bases and J by 7 bases, 9 bases remained unmatched. The length of the CDR3 is 15 residues. Germline V gene lookup returns CDR1 SGHNT and CDR2 YENEEA. Written as DNA, the CDR3 is TGTGCCAGCAGCTCCGCCAGGGGGCCTGCAAATGAGCAGTTCTTC. This codes for CASSSARGPANEQFF.

The V and J genes are TRBV10-3 and TRBJ1-2; weak D call: TRBD1 (5 bases). CDR1 is ENHRY and CDR2 is SYGVKD in the germline V gene. The CDR3 loop spans 16 amino acids. Between the trimmed V and J ends, which lost 0 bases and 4 bases, there was a span of 15 bases. CDR3 residues: CAISESPGQYSYGYTF. The DNA of the CDR3 is TGTGCCATCAGTGAGTCCCCAGGGCAATATAGCTATGGCTACACCTTC.

CDR3 region: CASSTGGLSTEAFF. The CDR3 nucleotides read TGTGCCAGCAGTACAGGGGGTCTGAGCACTGAAGCTTTCTTT. This chain joins TRBV27 and TRBJ1-1; 8 bases are shared with TRBD1. Germline V lookup: CDR1 MNHEY, CDR2 SMNVEV (reference sequence). CDR3 size: 14 residues. Trimming at V came to 5 bases and at J to 4 bases, leaving 6 bases not matched to a gene.

The chain combines TRBV3-1 (or the pseudogene TRBV3-2) with TRBJ1-3, with 8 bases fitting TRBD1. CDR1 LGHDT and CDR2 YNNKEL come from the germline V gene (reference sequence). This CDR3 contains 15 residues. Germline trimming cut 4 bases from V and 2 bases from J; bases unmatched to any gene: 4. CDR3 residues: CASSPPGGAGNTIYF. The CDR3 DNA sequence: TGTGCCAGCAGCCCGCCAGGGGGCGCTGGAAACACCATATATTTT.

For the CDR3, the DNA is TGTGCCAGCAGTGGGGGAGCGGGGGATATCCAAGAGACCCAGTACTTC. It is translated as CASSGGAGDIQETQYF. V usage is TRBV2 and J usage is TRBJ2-5, with 8 bases fitting TRBD2. CDR3 length: 16 amino acids. Germline V gives CDR1 SNHLY, CDR2 FYNNEI. Trimming took 4 bases from V and 1 from J; bases not matched to a gene: 8.

This rearrangement joins TRBV19 to TRBJ2-7; TRBD2 matches at 14 bases. Looked up from germline, CDR1 is LNHDA and CDR2 is SQIVND (reference sequence). V lost 4 bases to trimming and J lost 5 bases; unmatched junction nucleotides: 4. The CDR3 runs to 15 residues. The CDR3 here is CASSTRTSGRNEQYF. The CDR3 DNA follows: TGTGCCAGTAGTACACGGACTAGCGGGAGGAACGAGCAGTACTTC.

The rearrangement uses TRBV3-1 (or the pseudogene TRBV3-2) and TRBJ1-2; 7 bases agree with TRBD1. CDR3 length equals 13 residues. The J segment lost 3 bases and the V segment lost 6 bases, leaving 4 bases of the junction unmatched. Germline lookup yields CDR1 LGHDT and CDR2 YNNKEL (reference sequence). Here the CDR3 reads CASSFTGDYGYTF. Written as DNA, the CDR3 is TGTGCCAGCAGTTTTACAGGGGACTATGGCTACACCTTC.

In its sample, this clone was seen once. The V gene is TRBV5-1, the J gene TRBJ1-2; TRBD1 aligns across 9 bases. The V and J ends lost 4 bases and 2 bases, in that order; junction bases with no gene match: 6. CDR3 length: 15 residues. CDR1 and CDR2 from the germline V gene are SGHRS and YFSETQ. The CDR3 region has the DNA TGCGCCAGCAGCGTATGGACAGGGGTCAACTATGGCTACACCTTC. This codes for CASSVWTGVNYGYTF. The variable domain in full, completed from reference TRBV5-1 and TRBJ1-2, reads KAGVTQTPRYLIKTRGQQVTLSCSPISGHRSVSWYQQTPGQGLQFLFEYFSETQRNKGNFPGRFSGRQFSNSRSEMNVSTLELGDSALYLCASSVWTGVNYGYTFGSGTRLTVV.

V is TRBV7-9 and J is TRBJ2-5; 9 nucleotides agree with TRBD1. The CDR3 sequence is 14 residues long. CDR1 and CDR2 (germline): SEHNR, FQNEAQ (reference sequence). With 3 bases clipped from V and 4 bases from J, the junction kept 3 bases outside the gene matches. Here the CDR3 reads CASSFDRGGETQYF. CDR3 DNA sequence: TGTGCCAGCAGCTTCGACAGGGGGGGAGAGACCCAGTACTTC.

The rearrangement joins TRBV27 to TRBJ1-2; TRBD1 might be the D (6 bases). Germline-derived CDR1 and CDR2 are MNHEY and SMNVEV (reference sequence). The CDR3 covers 13 residues. Between the trimmed V and J ends, which lost 5 bases and 4 bases, there was a span of 11 bases. The CDR3 DNA is TGTGCCAGCAGTCTTACAGGGCCCTATGGCTACACCTTC. Translation gives CASSLTGPYGYTF.

The genes are TRBV15 and TRBJ1-2, with D perhaps TRBD1 (5 bases). Germline CDR1 and CDR2: LNHNV and YYDKDF (reference sequence). Trimming cost V 0 bases and J 3 bases, with 11 bases left between them. CDR3 size: 15 residues. As DNA, the CDR3 is TGTGCCACCAGCAGAGATCGGGGGTTCGACTATGGCTACACCTTC. Its protein is CATSRDRGFDYGYTF. Using reference TRBV15 and TRBJ1-2 for the parts outside the CDR3, the full variable domain is DAMVIQNPRYQVTQFGKPVTLSCSQTLNHNVMYWYQQKSSQAPKLLFHYYDKDFNNEADTPDNFQSRRPNTSFCFLDIRSPGLGDTAMYLCATSRDRGFDYGYTFGSGTRLTVV.

This sequence joins TRBV6-5 and TRBJ2-5; unclear D gene. Germline V gene data show CDR1 as MNHEY and CDR2 as SVGAGI. The CDR3 totals 15 residues. Trimming took off 6 bases at V and 4 bases at J, with 18 bases between the two ends. CDR3 loop: CASSSTNLAGETQYF. DNA of the CDR3: TGTGCCAGCAGCTCGACAAATTTGGCAGGAGAGACCCAGTACTTC.

The chain recombines TRBV19 with TRBJ1-2, with TRBD1 identical over 7 bases. Trimming cost V 3 bases and J 4 bases; bases outside gene matches: 8. Germline V gene sequence: CDR1 LNHDA, CDR2 SQIVND (reference sequence). CDR3 size: 15 residues. The CDR3: CASSIPTGSSYGYTF. The CDR3 DNA sequence: TGTGCCAGTAGTATTCCGACAGGGTCTAGCTATGGCTACACCTTC.

The rearrangement uses TRBV19 and TRBJ2-1; D gene unclear. CDR1 LNHDA and CDR2 SQIVND come from the germline V gene (reference sequence). V was trimmed by 2 bases and J by 5 bases, leaving 16 bases between them. There are 16 residues in the CDR3. The CDR3 is CASSIRAFRIDNEQFF. The CDR3 coding sequence is TGTGCCAGTAGTATACGAGCGTTTCGGATAGACAATGAGCAGTTCTTC. Full variable domain (rest looked up from reference TRBV19 and TRBJ2-1): DGGITQSPKYLFRKEGQNVTLSCEQNLNHDAMYWYRQDPGQGLRLIYYSQIVNDFQKGDIAEGYSVSREKKESFPLTVTSAQKNPTAFYLCASSIRAFRIDNEQFFGPGTRLTVL.

The chain employs TRBV2 and TRBJ1-1; D gene uncertain. V was pared by 2 bases and J by 11 bases, with 21 bases between. Germline V gene data show CDR1 as SNHLY and CDR2 as FYNNEI. The CDR3 covers 15 residues. In nucleotides, the CDR3 is TGTGCCAGCAGTGAAAATCCGGGAGATCCTCGGGCCGCTTTCTTT. Its translation: CASSENPGDPRAAFF.

V and J are TRBV18 and TRBJ2-7; the match to TRBD1 covers 7 bases. Germline lookup yields CDR1 KGHSH and CDR2 LQKENI. The CDR3 runs 17 residues. The trim removed 1 base at V and 3 bases at J, leaving 12 bases unmatched. The CDR3 DNA sequence: TGTGCCAGCTCACCACGAGGGGGAGACAGGGCAATCTACGAGCAGTACTTC. Protein: CASSPRGGDRAIYEQYF.

The chain links TRBV7-9 to TRBJ2-7; 9 bases align to TRBD1. V trimming: 5 bases; J trimming: 4 bases; junction bases outside the gene matches: 9. The CDR3 has 15 amino acids. The germline gives CDR1 SEHNR, CDR2 FQNEAQ (reference sequence). The CDR3 sequence is CASSPTRDRAYEQYF. The CDR3, as DNA: TGTGCCAGCAGCCCAACCCGGGACAGGGCGTACGAGCAGTACTTC.

The chain combines TRBV9 with TRBJ1-4; a possible D gene is TRBD1 (6 bases). The CDR3 totals 15 residues. V dropped 2 bases and J dropped 4 bases, with 12 bases sitting between them. CDR1 SGDLS and CDR2 YYNGEE come from the germline V gene. The CDR3 coding sequence is TGTGCCAGCAGCGTCCAGGACAGCGTTAATGAAAAACTGTTTTTT. This codes for CASSVQDSVNEKLFF.

The chain couples TRBV27 to TRBJ2-7; D possibly corresponds to TRBD2 (6 bases). The CDR3 is 14 residues long. From germline, CDR1 is MNHEY and CDR2 SMNVEV (reference sequence). V lost 6 bases to trimming and J lost 5 bases, with 17 bases between them. This CDR3 is CASRRPTAGHEQYF. DNA for the CDR3: TGTGCCAGCAGACGACCAACGGCGGGGCACGAGCAGTACTTC.

The chain has TRBV3-1 (or the pseudogene TRBV3-2) and TRBJ1-6, with a possible D match to TRBD1 (5 bases). This CDR3 contains 15 residues. V was trimmed by 4 bases and J by 7 bases, leaving 14 bases between them. Germline values: CDR1 LGHDT, CDR2 YNNKEL (reference sequence). CDR3 in amino acids: CASSLPGNRNSPLHF. The CDR3 region has the DNA TGTGCCAGCAGCCTACCAGGGAATCGGAATTCACCCCTCCACTTT.

The J gene is TRBJ1-6, the V gene TRBV28; D gene uncertain. Trimming left V 2 bases short and J 8 bases short, with 10 bases between. Germline V gene data show CDR1 as MDHEN and CDR2 as SYDVKM. The CDR3 is 14 residues long. The CDR3 region has the DNA TGTGCCAGCAGTTTAGGGCGTCGGCATTCACCCCTCCACTTT. Its translation is CASSLGRRHSPLHF.

The chain combines TRBV11-3 with TRBJ2-1; 7 bases map to TRBD1. The CDR3 consists of 13 residues. After removal of 10 bases from V and 5 bases from J, the junction contained 8 bases not matched to a gene. The germline V gene has CDR1 SGHNT and CDR2 YENEEA. The chain's CDR3 is CATSTGRDNEQFF. CDR3 nucleotide sequence: TGTGCCACCTCGACAGGGAGAGACAATGAGCAGTTCTTC.

Comments on this clone: Distinct nucleotide sequences in the sample also encode this CDR3. The chain combines TRBV11-2 with TRBJ1-1, with 7 positions matching TRBD1. Germline lookup yields CDR1 SGHAT and CDR2 FQNNGV. The CDR3 has 15 amino acids. The V gene end was trimmed by 1 base and the J gene end by 1 base; junction bases not matched to a gene: 3. This CDR3 reads CASSLGAGGNTEAFF. The CDR3 bases are TGTGCCAGCAGCTTAGGTGCAGGGGGGAACACTGAAGCTTTCTTT.